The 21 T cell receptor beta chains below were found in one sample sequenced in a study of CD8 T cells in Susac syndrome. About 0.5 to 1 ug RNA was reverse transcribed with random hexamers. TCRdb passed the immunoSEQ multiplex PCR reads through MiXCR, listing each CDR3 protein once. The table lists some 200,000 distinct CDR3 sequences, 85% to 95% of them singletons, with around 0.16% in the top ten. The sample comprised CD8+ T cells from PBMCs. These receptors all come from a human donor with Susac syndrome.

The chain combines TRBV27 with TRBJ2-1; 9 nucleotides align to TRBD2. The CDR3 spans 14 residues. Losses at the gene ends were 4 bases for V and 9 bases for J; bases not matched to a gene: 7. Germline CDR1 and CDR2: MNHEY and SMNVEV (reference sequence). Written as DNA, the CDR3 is TGTGCCAGCAGTTCGGGACTAGCAGTTGGTGAGCAGTTCTTC. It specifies CASSSGLAVGEQFF.

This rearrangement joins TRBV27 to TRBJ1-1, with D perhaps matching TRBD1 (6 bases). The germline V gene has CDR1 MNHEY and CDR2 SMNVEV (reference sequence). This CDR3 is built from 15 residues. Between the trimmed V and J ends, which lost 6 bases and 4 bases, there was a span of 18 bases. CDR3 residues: CASRVSQGGGTEAFF. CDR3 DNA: TGTGCCAGCAGAGTTTCACAGGGAGGGGGCACTGAAGCTTTCTTT.

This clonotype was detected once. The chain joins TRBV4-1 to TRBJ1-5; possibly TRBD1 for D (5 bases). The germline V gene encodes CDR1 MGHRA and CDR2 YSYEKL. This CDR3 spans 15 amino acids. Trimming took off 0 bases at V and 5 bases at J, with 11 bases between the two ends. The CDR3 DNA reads TGCGCCAGCAGCCAAGATTGGGGCGGCTATCAGCCCCAGCATTTT. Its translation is CASSQDWGGYQPQHF.

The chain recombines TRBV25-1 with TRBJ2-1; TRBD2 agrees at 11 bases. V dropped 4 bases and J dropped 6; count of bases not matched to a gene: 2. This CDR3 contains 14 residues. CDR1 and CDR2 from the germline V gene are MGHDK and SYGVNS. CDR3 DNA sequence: TGTGCCAGCAGTGCGGGACTAGCGGCCAATGAGCAGTTCTTC. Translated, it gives CASSAGLAANEQFF.

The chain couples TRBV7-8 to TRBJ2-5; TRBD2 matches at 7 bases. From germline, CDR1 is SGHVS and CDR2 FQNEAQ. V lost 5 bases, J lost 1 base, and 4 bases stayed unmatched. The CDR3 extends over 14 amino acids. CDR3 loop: CASSPGTIQETQYF. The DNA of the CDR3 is TGTGCCAGCAGCCCTGGGACTATCCAAGAGACCCAGTACTTC. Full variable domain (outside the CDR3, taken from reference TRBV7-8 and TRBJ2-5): GAGVSQSPRYKVAKRGQDVALRCDPISGHVSLFWYQQALGQGPEFLTYFQNEAQLDKSGLPSDRFFAERPEGSVSTLKIQRTQQEDSAVYLCASSPGTIQETQYFGPGTRLLVL.

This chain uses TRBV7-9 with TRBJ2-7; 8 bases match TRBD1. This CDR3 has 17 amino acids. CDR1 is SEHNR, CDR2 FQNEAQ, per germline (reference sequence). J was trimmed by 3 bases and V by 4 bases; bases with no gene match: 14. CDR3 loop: CASSSGPGTGTSYEQYF. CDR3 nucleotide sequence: TGTGCCAGCAGCTCAGGTCCCGGGACAGGAACAAGCTACGAGCAGTACTTC. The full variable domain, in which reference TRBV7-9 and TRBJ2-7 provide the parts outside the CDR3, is DTGVSQNPRHKITKRGQNVTFRCDPISEHNRLYWYRQTLGQGPEFLTYFQNEAQLEKSRLLSDRFSAERPKGSFSTLEIQRTEQGDSAMYLCASSSGPGTGTSYEQYFGPGTRLTVT.

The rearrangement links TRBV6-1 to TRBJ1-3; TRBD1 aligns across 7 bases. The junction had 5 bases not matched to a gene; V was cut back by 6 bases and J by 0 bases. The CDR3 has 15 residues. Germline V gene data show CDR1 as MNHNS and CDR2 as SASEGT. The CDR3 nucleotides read TGTGCCAGCAGCGTGGACAGGAGCTCTGGAAACACCATATATTTT. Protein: CASSVDRSSGNTIYF.

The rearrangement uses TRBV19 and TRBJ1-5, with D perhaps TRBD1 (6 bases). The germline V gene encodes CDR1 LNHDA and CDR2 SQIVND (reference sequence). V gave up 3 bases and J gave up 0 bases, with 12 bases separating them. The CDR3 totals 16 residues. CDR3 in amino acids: CASSMLEGHSNQPQHF. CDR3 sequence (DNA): TGTGCCAGTAGTATGTTGGAGGGACATAGCAATCAGCCCCAGCATTTT.

CDR3 region: CASSQEGTSGVNTGELFF. The CDR3 bases are TGCGCCAGCAGCCAAGAGGGGACTAGCGGGGTTAACACCGGGGAGCTGTTTTTT. The chain carries TRBV4-1 and TRBJ2-2, with 13 positions matching TRBD2. Germline loops: CDR1 MGHRA, CDR2 YSYEKL. This CDR3 spans 18 amino acids. Trimming at V came to 0 bases and at J to 2 bases, leaving 3 bases not matched to a gene.

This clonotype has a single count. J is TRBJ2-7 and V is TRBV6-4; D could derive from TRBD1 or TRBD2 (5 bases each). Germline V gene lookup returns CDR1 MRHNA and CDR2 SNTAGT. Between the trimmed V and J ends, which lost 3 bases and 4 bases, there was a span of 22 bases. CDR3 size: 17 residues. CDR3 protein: CASSDRGKGRGCYEQYF. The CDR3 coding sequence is TGTGCCAGCAGTGATCGGGGAAAGGGGCGCGGGTGTTACGAGCAGTACTTC.

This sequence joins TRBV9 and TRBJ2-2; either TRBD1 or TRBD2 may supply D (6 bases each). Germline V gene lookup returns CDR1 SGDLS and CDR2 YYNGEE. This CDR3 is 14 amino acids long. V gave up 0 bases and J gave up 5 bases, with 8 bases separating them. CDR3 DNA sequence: TGTGCCAGCAGCGTAGAAGGGGGGACCGGGGAGCTGTTTTTT. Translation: CASSVEGGTGELFF. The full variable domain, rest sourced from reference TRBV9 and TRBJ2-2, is DSGVTQTPKHLITATGQRVTLRCSPRSGDLSVYWYQQSLDQGLQFLIQYYNGEERAKGNILERFSAQQFPDLHSELNLSSLELGDSALYFCASSVEGGTGELFFGEGSRLTVL.

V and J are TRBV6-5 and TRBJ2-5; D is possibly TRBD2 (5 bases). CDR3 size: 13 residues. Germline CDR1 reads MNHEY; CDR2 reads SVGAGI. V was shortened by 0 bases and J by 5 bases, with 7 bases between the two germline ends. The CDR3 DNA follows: TGTGCCAGCAGTTACTCCGGGGTGGAGACCCAGTACTTC. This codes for CASSYSGVETQYF.

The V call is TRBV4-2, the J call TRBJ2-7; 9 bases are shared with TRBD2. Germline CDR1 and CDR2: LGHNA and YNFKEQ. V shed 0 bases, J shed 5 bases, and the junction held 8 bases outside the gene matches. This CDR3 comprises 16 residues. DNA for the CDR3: TGTGCCAGCAGCCAAGACCCGGAACTAGCGGGCCACGAGCAGTACTTC. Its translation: CASSQDPELAGHEQYF.

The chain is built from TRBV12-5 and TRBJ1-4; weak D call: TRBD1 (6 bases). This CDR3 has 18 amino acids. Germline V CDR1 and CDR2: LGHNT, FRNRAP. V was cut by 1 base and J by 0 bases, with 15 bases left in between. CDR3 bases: TGTGCTAGTGGTTTGGCCCAAACGACAGGTGCAACTAATGAAAAACTGTTTTTT. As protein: CASGLAQTTGATNEKLFF.

The chain's CDR3 is CASRGQKNTEAFF. CDR3 bases: TGTGCCAGCCGAGGTCAGAAGAACACTGAAGCTTTCTTT. V and J are TRBV13 and TRBJ1-1; D remains ambiguous. Germline values: CDR1 PRHDT, CDR2 FYEKMQ (reference sequence). CDR3 length: 13 residues. With 8 bases removed from V and 1 base from J, the gap between germline ends came to 11 bases.

The CDR3 DNA reads TGTGCCAGCAGCTATACTAGTTCCAATGAGCAGTTCTTC. Protein: CASSYTSSNEQFF. This chain uses TRBV11-2 with TRBJ2-1; possible D gene TRBD2, 5 bases. Germline-derived CDR1 and CDR2 are SGHAT and FQNNGV. The ends were cut back, 4 bases at V and 6 bases at J, with 10 bases in the middle. The CDR3 length is 13 residues.

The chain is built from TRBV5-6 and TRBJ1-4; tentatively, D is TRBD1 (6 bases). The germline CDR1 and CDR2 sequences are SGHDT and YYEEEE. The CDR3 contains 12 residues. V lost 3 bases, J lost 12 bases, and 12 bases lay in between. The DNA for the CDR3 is TGTGCCAGCAGCTACCTGACAGGTCAACTGTTTTTT. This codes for CASSYLTGQLFF.

The CDR3 DNA reads TGTGCCAGCAGCCAAGCTCAGGTCCGCCTGAACACTGAAGCTTTCTTT. Protein: CASSQAQVRLNTEAFF. The rearrangement uses TRBV3-1 and TRBJ1-1; D is unresolved. The V gene lost 1 base and the J gene lost 0 bases, with 12 bases spanning the gap. The CDR3 is 16 amino acids. The V gene's germline CDR1 is LGHDT and CDR2 YNNKEL (reference sequence).

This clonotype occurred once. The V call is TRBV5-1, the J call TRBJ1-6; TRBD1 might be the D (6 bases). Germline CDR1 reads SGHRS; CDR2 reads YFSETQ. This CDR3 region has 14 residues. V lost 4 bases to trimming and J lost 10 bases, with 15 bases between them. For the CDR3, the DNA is TGCGCCAGCAGCCTGGAGGGGGAAGGATCACCCCTCCACTTT. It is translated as CASSLEGEGSPLHF. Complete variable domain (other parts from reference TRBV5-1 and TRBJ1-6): KAGVTQTPRYLIKTRGQQVTLSCSPISGHRSVSWYQQTPGQGLQFLFEYFSETQRNKGNFPGRFSGRQFSNSRSEMNVSTLELGDSALYLCASSLEGEGSPLHFGNGTRLTVT.

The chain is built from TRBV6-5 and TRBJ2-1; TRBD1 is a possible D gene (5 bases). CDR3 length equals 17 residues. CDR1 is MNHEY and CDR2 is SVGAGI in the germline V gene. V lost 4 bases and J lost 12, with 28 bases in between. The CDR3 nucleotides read TGTGCCAGCAGTTCCCAAGTTGTGGTGGGGCACGATTTCGGGCAGTTCTTC. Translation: CASSSQVVVGHDFGQFF.

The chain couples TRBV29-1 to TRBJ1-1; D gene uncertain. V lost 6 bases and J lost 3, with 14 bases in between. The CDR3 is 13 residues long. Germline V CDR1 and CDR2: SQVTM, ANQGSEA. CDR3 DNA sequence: TGCAGCGTGGAGGTGGTGGGTTACACTGAAGCTTTCTTT. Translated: CSVEVVGYTEAFF.